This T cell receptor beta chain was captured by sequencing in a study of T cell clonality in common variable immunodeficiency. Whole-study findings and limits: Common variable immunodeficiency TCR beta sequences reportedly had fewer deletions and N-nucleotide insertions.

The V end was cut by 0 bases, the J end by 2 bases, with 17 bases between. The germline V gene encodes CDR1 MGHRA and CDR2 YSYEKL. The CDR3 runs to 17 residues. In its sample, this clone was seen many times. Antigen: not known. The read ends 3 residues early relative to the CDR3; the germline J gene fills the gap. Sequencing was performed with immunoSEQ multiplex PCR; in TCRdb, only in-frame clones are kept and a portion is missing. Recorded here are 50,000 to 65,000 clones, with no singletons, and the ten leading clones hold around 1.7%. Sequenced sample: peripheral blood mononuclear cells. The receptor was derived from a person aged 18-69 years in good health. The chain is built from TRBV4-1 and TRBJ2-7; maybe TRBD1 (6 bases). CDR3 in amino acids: CASSQDLLPGAAYEQYF. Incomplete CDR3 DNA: TGCGCCAGCAGCCAAGATCTTCTTCCAGGGGCTGCCTACGAG.